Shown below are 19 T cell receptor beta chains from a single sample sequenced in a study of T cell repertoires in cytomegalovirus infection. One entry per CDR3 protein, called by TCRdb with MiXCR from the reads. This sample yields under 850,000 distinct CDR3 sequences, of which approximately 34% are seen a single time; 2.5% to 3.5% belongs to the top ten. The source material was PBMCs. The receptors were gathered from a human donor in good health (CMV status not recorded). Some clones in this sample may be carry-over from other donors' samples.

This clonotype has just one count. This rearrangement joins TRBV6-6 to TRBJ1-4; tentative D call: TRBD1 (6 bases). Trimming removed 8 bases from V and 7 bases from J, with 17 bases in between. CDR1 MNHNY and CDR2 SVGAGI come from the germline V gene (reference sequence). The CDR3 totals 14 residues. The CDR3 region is CASFARGRVEKLFF. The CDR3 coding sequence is TGTGCCAGCTTTGCCCGGGGGCGAGTTGAAAAACTGTTTTTT.

This CDR3 is CASSYGTIPLTDTQYF. The CDR3 region has the DNA TGTGCCAGCAGTTACGGCACTATCCCTCTCACAGATACGCAGTATTTT. The chain links TRBV6-5 to TRBJ2-3; D ambiguous. V was cut by 2 bases and J by 2 bases, with 14 bases left in between. Germline loops: CDR1 MNHEY, CDR2 SVGAGI. The CDR3 sequence is 16 residues long.

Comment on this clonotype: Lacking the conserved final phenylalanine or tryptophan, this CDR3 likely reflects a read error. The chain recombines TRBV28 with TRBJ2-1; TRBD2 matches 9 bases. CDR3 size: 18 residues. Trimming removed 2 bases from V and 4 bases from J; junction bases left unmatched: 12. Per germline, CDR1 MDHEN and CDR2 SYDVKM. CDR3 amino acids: CASSLPIFSGRGYNEQFL. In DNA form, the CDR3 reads TGTGCCAGCAGTTTACCAATATTTAGCGGGAGAGGTTACAATGAGCAGTTCTTA.

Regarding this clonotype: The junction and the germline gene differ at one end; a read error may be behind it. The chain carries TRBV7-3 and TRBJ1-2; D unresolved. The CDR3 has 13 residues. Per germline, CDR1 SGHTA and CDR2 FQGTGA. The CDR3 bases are TGTGTCAGCAGTCCAAGAGGTCCCGGGGGCTACACCTTC. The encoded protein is CVSSPRGPGGYTF. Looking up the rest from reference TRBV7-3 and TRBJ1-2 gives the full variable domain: GAGVSQTPSNKVTEKGKYVELRCDPISGHTALYWYRQSLGQGPEFLIYFQGTGAADDSGLPNDRFFAVRPEGSVSTLKIQRTERGDSAVYLCVSSPRGPGGYTFGSGTRLTVV.

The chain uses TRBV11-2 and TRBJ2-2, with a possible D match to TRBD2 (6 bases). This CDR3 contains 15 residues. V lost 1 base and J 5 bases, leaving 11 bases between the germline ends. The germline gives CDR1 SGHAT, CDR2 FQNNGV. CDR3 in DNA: TGTGCCAGCAGCTTAGGGCGGGGTACTACCGGGGAGCTGTTTTTT. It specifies CASSLGRGTTGELFF. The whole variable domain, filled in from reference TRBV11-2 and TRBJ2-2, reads EAGVAQSPRYKIIEKRQSVAFWCNPISGHATLYWYQQILGQGPKLLIQFQNNGVVDDSQLPKDRFSAERLKGVDSTLKIQPAKLEDSAVYLCASSLGRGTTGELFFGEGSRLTVL.

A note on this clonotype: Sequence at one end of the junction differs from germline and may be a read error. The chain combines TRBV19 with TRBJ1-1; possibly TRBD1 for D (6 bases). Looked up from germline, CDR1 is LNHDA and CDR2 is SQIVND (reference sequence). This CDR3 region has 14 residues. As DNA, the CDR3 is TGTGCCAGGAGTATCAGTCCGGGGGGCGCTGAAGCTTTCTTT. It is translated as CARSISPGGAEAFF. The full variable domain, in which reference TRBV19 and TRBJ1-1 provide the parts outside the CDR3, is DGGITQSPKYLFRKEGQNVTLSCEQNLNHDAMYWYRQDPGQGLRLIYYSQIVNDFQKGDIAEGYSVSREKKESFPLTVTSAQKNPTAFYLCARSISPGGAEAFFGQGTRLTVV.

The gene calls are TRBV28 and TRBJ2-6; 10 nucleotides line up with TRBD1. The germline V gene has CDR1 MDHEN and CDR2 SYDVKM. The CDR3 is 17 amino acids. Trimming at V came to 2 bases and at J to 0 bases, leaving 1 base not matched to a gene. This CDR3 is CASSLDRGPSGANVLTF. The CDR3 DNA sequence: TGTGCCAGCAGTTTAGACAGGGGGCCCTCTGGGGCCAACGTCCTGACTTTC.

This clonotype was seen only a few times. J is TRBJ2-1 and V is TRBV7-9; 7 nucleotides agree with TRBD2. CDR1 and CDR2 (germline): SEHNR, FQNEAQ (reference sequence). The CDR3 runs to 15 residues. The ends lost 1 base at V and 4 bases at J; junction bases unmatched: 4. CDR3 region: CASSLDGRSYNEQFF. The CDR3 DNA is TGTGCCAGCAGCTTAGACGGGAGGAGTTACAATGAGCAGTTCTTC.

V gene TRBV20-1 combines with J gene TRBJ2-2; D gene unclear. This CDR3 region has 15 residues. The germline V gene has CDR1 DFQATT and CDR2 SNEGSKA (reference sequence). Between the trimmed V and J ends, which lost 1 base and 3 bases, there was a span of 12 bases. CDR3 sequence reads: CSARVPQYDTGELFF. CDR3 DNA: TGCAGTGCTAGAGTTCCACAATACGACACCGGGGAGCTGTTTTTT.

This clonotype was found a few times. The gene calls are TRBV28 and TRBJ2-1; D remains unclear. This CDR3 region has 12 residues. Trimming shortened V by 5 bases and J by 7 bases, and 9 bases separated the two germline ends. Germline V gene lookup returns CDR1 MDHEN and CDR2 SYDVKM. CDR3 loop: CASSHQPNEQFF. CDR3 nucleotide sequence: TGTGCCAGCAGTCATCAGCCAAATGAGCAGTTCTTC.

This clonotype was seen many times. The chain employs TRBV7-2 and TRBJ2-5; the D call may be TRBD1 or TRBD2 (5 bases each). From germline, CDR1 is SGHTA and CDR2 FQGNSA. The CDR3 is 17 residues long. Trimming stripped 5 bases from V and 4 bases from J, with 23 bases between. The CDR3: CASSLIPTGASPETQYF. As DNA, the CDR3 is TGTGCCAGCAGCCTAATCCCTACCGGGGCTAGCCCAGAGACCCAGTACTTC.

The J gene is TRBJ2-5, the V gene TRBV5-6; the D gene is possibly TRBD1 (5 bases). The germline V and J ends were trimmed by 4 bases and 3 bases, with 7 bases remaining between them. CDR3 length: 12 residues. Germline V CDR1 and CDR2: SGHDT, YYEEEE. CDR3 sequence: CASSLQEETQYF. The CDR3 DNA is TGTGCCAGCAGCCTACAGGAAGAGACCCAGTACTTC.

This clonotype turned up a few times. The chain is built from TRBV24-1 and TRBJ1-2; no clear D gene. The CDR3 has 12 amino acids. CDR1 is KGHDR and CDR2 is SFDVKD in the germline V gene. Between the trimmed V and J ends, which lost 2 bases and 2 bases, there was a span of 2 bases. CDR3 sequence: CATSDSNYGYTF. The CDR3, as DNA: TGTGCCACCAGTGATTCAAACTATGGCTACACCTTC.

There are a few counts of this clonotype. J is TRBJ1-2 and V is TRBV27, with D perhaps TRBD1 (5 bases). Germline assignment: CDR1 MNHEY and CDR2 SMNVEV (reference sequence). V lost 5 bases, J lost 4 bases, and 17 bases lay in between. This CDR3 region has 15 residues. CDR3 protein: CASSAGGRPLYGYTF. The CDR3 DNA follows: TGTGCCAGCAGTGCCGGGGGTAGACCCCTCTATGGCTACACCTTC.

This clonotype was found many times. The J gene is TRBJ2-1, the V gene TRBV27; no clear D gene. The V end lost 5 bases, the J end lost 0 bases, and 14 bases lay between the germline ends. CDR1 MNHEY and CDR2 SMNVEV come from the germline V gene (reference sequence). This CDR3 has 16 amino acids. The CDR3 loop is CASSPTHSSSYNEQFF. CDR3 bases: TGTGCCAGCAGTCCTACCCACTCTAGCTCCTACAATGAGCAGTTCTTC.

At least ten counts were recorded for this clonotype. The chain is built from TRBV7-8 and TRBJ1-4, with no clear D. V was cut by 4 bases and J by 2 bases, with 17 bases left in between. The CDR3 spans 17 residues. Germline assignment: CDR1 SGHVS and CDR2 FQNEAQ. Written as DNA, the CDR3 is TGTGCCAGCAGCTCGGGAGACCGAGGTCTCACTAATGAAAAACTGTTTTTT. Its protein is CASSSGDRGLTNEKLFF.

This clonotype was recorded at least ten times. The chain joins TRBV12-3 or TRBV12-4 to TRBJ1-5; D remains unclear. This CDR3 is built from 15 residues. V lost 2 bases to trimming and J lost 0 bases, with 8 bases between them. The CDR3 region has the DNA TGTGCCAGCAGTTTAACCCAACTTAGCAATCAGCCCCAGCATTTT. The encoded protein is CASSLTQLSNQPQHF.

The CDR3 bases are TGTGCCAGTAGTATAGCTGACAAAAGAGTTAATTCACCCCTCCACTTT. It is translated as CASSIADKRVNSPLHF. The rearrangement uses TRBV19 and TRBJ1-6; D is uncertain. The germline V gene has CDR1 LNHDA and CDR2 SQIVND (reference sequence). This CDR3 is 16 amino acids long. V dropped 1 base and J dropped 6 bases, with 13 bases sitting between them.

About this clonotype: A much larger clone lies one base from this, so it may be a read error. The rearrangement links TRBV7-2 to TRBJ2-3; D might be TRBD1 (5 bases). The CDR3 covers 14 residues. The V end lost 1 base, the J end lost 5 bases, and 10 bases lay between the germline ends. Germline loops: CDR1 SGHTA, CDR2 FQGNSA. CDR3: CASSLEGLVDTQYF. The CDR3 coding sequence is TGTGCCAGCAGCTTAGAGGGGTTGGTAGATACGCAGTATTTT.